What follows is one T cell receptor beta chain and its context. No cognate antigen has been identified for it. Base qualities were left out, and no much larger clone turns up one base away. The library was made by 5' RACE. This sample was sequenced with an Illumina HiSeq 2500. The second PCR ran for roughly 7 to 11 cycles and used a J-beta primer mix along with a sample-barcoded 5' primer. Each TCR beta cDNA molecule received a unique molecular identifier from a template-switch 5' adaptor carrying 12 random nucleotides. Each sample yielded at least 2.5 million CDR3-containing paired-end reads. First-strand cDNA synthesis was performed from all RNA using the Mint cDNA synthesis kit, with priming by a TRBC-specific oligonucleotide. All cDNA was treated with uracil-DNA glycosylase and then went through a first 18-cycle PCR with the universal primers M1SS and BC2_uni_R. On the study's bioinformatics: For normalization, 1 million high-quality reads were randomly selected from each sample, with every read carrying a distinct molecular identifier. Reads sharing molecular identifiers were discarded rather than binned into consensus sequences. MiTCR, with a Q25 quality threshold and the strictest error-elimination algorithm, was used for CDR3 identification, clonotype clustering and error correction. A nonparametric unseen species model using Euler transformation provided a lower-bound estimate of total TCR beta diversity. The public reads were run again by TCRdb, first through fastp at Q25 and then through MiXCR, and only productive beta chains were kept. Rows merge per CDR3 protein into single entries with the most common DNA and genes. These V and J calls originate from TCRdb's pipeline instead of the authors' own analysis. Within this sample are about 1.4 million distinct CDR3 sequences, with 55% to 75% of them counted one time only. The top ten clonotypes cover 5% to 7% of the sample.

Systemically healthy Caucasian individuals from Russia, 39 in total and aged roughly 6 to 100 years, were included as donors. Each donor gave ten milliliters of peripheral blood, drawn into EDTA-treated Vacutainer tubes. Ficoll-Paque density-gradient centrifugation was used to isolate PBMCs, with at least 7 million per sample. Trizol reagent was used to extract total RNA from the PBMCs, yielding at least 5 micrograms per sample. The percentages of naive CD45RAhigh/CD27high T cells were determined by flow cytometry on a PBMC aliquot from every donor. CDR1 and CDR2 are read off the germline V gene as MGHDK and SYGVNS. There are 15 amino acids in the CDR3, from cysteine to phenylalanine inclusive. The retained sequence is limited to the CDR3, 45 bases, with the frame set at the first base. V loses 6 bases, J loses 4 bases, and the germline ends lie 18 bases apart. The data originate from a study of blood T cells in healthy people across ages (dated by TCRdb to between 2014 and 2017). Background on the whole study: Template switching captured roughly one uniquely barcoded TCR beta cDNA molecule per two T cells in model experiments. Using deep sequencing normalized with unique cDNA molecular identifiers, the study measured how TCR beta repertoire diversity changes with age. The donors were split into four age groups: young (average approximately 16 years), middle-aged (about 40), aged (62) and long-lived (under 85). To avoid experimental bias, donors of different ages were distributed randomly across sequencing lanes. The study analyzed two additional independent replicas of 1 million unique cDNA reads from the same blood draw for two donors, one aged 18 to 30 and one aged 80 or older.

General conclusions and limits of the study: Observed TCR beta diversity per million T cells fell roughly linearly with age, and a significant reduction was already apparent by age around 36. Because donor CMV infection status was unknown, age-related changes in expanded clonotypes were potentially confounded. Estimates of total diversity based on one million sequenced T cells were regarded as lower bounds and as underestimates. The long-lived group showed more naive CD4+ T cells, fewer expanded clones and increased TCR diversity than the aged group, suggesting age selection. A strong correlation was found between observed TCR beta diversity and the percentage of naive T cells measured by flow cytometry. Conclusive comparison of naive and antigen-experienced compartments was prevented by the profiling of bulk unsorted PBMCs.

The rearrangement combines TRBV25-1 with TRBJ1-2; the best D guess is TRBD1, with 6 bases matching. This TCR was recovered from a man between 18 and 29 years old in good health. Material: blood. The DNA reads as follows: TGTGCCAGCAGGGCTAAGGGCTGGGGGGCCTATGGCTACACCTTC. This is translated as CASRAKGWGAYGYTF.